The 32 T cell receptor beta chains in this list originate from one sample, sequenced in a study of blood T cell repertoires in COVID-19. Generated by immunoSEQ multiplex PCR, the TCRdb table keeps only in-frame clones and is missing some. The data show about 270,000 clones, around 89% seen once. The sample consisted of PBMCs or T cells enriched from blood (not recorded which). The source of these receptors is a woman aged 30 to 39 with acute COVID-19.

Details on this clone: The same CDR3 can be traced to other DNA sequences in this sample. The rearrangement links TRBV6-1 to TRBJ1-5; D remains unclear. The V end lost 1 base, the J end lost 0 bases, and 7 bases lay between the germline ends. Germline V gives CDR1 MNHNS, CDR2 SASEGT. The CDR3 runs 15 residues. Written as DNA, the CDR3 is TGTGCCAGCAGTGAAGGGGCATATAGCAATCAGCCCCAGCATTTT. It yields the protein CASSEGAYSNQPQHF.

The chain is built from TRBV6-5 and TRBJ2-3, with 11 bases lining up with TRBD2. The CDR3 consists of 14 residues. V was clipped by 9 bases and J by 3 bases; unmatched bases: 5. Germline V CDR1 and CDR2: MNHEY, SVGAGI. The CDR3 coding sequence is TGTGCCAGTCTAGCGGGAGGACCGACAGATACGCAGTATTTT. This codes for CASLAGGPTDTQYF.

The CDR3, as DNA: TGTGCCAGCAGCTTCGGGACAGGGTTAGCAGATACGCAGTATTTT. It yields the protein CASSFGTGLADTQYF. The chain links TRBV7-2 to TRBJ2-3, with 9 bases that match TRBD1. The V gene's germline CDR1 is SGHTA and CDR2 FQGNSA. The CDR3 has 15 residues. The J segment lost 4 bases and the V segment lost 3 bases, leaving 5 bases of the junction unmatched.

V usage is TRBV4-3 and J usage is TRBJ2-1, with 11 bases lining up with TRBD2. V gave up 4 bases and J gave up 8 bases; unmatched junction bases: 10. The CDR3 contains 16 residues. Germline CDR1 reads LGHNA; CDR2 reads YSLEER. This CDR3 reads CASSRSGTSGGDEQFF. The CDR3 DNA reads TGCGCCAGCAGCCGAAGTGGGACTAGCGGAGGGGATGAGCAGTTCTTC.

The chain carries TRBV18 and TRBJ2-1; D is perhaps TRBD1 (5 bases). V was pared by 3 bases and J by 7 bases, with 16 bases between. There are 15 residues in the CDR3. Germline CDR1 is KGHSH and CDR2 is LQKENI. The CDR3, as DNA: TGTGCCAGCTCACCCCTAATAAGACAGCATAATGAGCAGTTCTTC. Its protein is CASSPLIRQHNEQFF.

V and J are TRBV19 and TRBJ1-2, with TRBD1 identical over 9 bases. CDR3 length: 14 residues. The germline gives CDR1 LNHDA, CDR2 SQIVND (reference sequence). V was clipped by 7 bases and J by 5 bases; unmatched bases: 8. For the CDR3, the DNA is TGTGCCAGTAAATCCCGGACAGGGGTGTATGGCTACACCTTC. This translates into CASKSRTGVYGYTF.

There are a few counts of this clone. This chain links TRBV29-1 with TRBJ2-1, with TRBD1 matching over 12 bases. CDR3 length equals 15 residues. Germline V gene lookup returns CDR1 SQVTM and CDR2 ANQGSEA. The ends lost 5 bases at V and 6 bases at J; junction bases unmatched: 8. This CDR3 reads CSVKPGQGAGNEQFF. CDR3 DNA: TGCAGCGTTAAGCCGGGACAGGGGGCAGGCAATGAGCAGTTCTTC.

The J gene is TRBJ2-1, the V gene TRBV5-1; D gene ambiguous. This CDR3 is built from 13 residues. Trimming removed 0 bases from V and 6 bases from J, with 7 bases in between. Germline CDR1 and CDR2: SGHRS and YFSETQ. This CDR3 reads CASSLVDFNEQFF. CDR3 nucleotide sequence: TGCGCCAGCAGCTTGGTTGACTTCAATGAGCAGTTCTTC.

The rearrangement links TRBV7-6 to TRBJ2-7; 8 bases align to TRBD1. V trimming: 3 bases; J trimming: 6 bases; junction bases outside the gene matches: 25. Germline V gives CDR1 SGHVS, CDR2 FNYEAQ. The CDR3 consists of 20 residues. The CDR3 loop is CASSFFPDRDRSSALAEQYF. The CDR3 DNA reads as TGTGCCAGCAGCTTCTTTCCTGACCGGGACAGGAGTTCTGCCCTAGCCGAGCAGTACTTC.

The count of this clone is one. V and J are TRBV18 and TRBJ2-7; 8 nucleotides line up with TRBD2. Germline trimming cut 5 bases from V and 1 base from J; bases unmatched to any gene: 13. Looked up from germline, CDR1 is KGHSH and CDR2 is LQKENI. This CDR3 comprises 17 residues. In nucleotides, the CDR3 is TGTGCCAGCTCAGGGGGCTCAGCGGGAGTCTTATCCTACGAGCAGTACTTC. It yields the protein CASSGGSAGVLSYEQYF.

This clone was counted between two and nine times. The CDR3 coding sequence is TGTGCCAGCAGTGTCGGTCGGACAGGCGCAAAACTGTTTTTT. This gives the protein CASSVGRTGAKLFF. The chain has TRBV27 and TRBJ1-4, with 7 nucleotides matching TRBD1. CDR3 length: 14 amino acids. CDR1 is MNHEY, CDR2 SMNVEV, per germline (reference sequence). The J segment lost 10 bases and the V segment lost 5 bases, leaving 10 bases of the junction unmatched.

As DNA, the CDR3 is TGTGCCATCAGTGATGGGACTAGCAATGAGCAGTTCTTC. The encoded protein is CAISDGTSNEQFF. The chain combines TRBV10-3 with TRBJ2-1, with 8 positions matching TRBD2. Germline CDR1 is ENHRY and CDR2 is SYGVKD. The ends lost 3 bases at V and 6 bases at J; junction bases unmatched: 1. The CDR3 extends over 13 amino acids.

The rearrangement joins TRBV4-2 to TRBJ2-7; a possible D gene is TRBD1 (6 bases). CDR3 size: 13 residues. Trimming stripped 1 base from V and 3 bases from J, with 7 bases between. Germline V gene lookup returns CDR1 LGHNA and CDR2 YNFKEQ. The CDR3: CASSQVQGYEQYF. The CDR3 DNA reads TGTGCCAGCAGCCAAGTACAGGGCTACGAGCAGTACTTC.

V usage is TRBV29-1 and J usage is TRBJ2-2, with 9 bases matching TRBD1. Germline loops: CDR1 SQVTM, CDR2 ANQGSEA. Losses at the gene ends were 4 bases for V and 8 bases for J; bases not matched to a gene: 2. This CDR3 has 12 amino acids. The CDR3 nucleotides are TGCAGCGTTGGGACAGGGGCAGGGGAGCTGTTTTTT. Protein: CSVGTGAGELFF.

This chain joins TRBV19 and TRBJ1-2; 7 nucleotides align to TRBD1. This CDR3 is built from 14 residues. The V and J ends lost 4 bases and 6 bases, in that order; junction bases with no gene match: 8. Germline V CDR1 and CDR2: LNHDA, SQIVND (reference sequence). CDR3 nucleotides: TGTGCCAGTAGTACTTCGGACAGGAGTAATGGCTACACCTTC. Amino acids: CASSTSDRSNGYTF.

The chain has TRBV19 and TRBJ2-7, with TRBD1 matching 7 bases. The ends lost 6 bases at V and 1 base at J; junction bases unmatched: 6. This CDR3 is built from 14 residues. In germline, CDR1 is LNHDA, CDR2 SQIVND (reference sequence). CDR3 DNA: TGTGCCAGTAGCCCGGGACAGCTATCCTACGAGCAGTACTTC. Its protein product is CASSPGQLSYEQYF. Using reference TRBV19 and TRBJ2-7 for the parts outside the CDR3, the full variable domain is DGGITQSPKYLFRKEGQNVTLSCEQNLNHDAMYWYRQDPGQGLRLIYYSQIVNDFQKGDIAEGYSVSREKKESFPLTVTSAQKNPTAFYLCASSPGQLSYEQYFGPGTRLTVT.

This clone has a handful of counts. The rearrangement links TRBV9 to TRBJ2-1, with 9 bases that match TRBD2. This CDR3 region has 16 residues. Germline CDR1 reads SGDLS; CDR2 reads YYNGEE. V gave up 2 bases and J gave up 8 bases; unmatched junction bases: 11. The DNA for the CDR3 is TGTGCCAGCAGCGTTCTCCCCGAGGGGACTAGCTATGAGCAGTTCTTC. This sequence encodes CASSVLPEGTSYEQFF. Supplemented by reference TRBV9 and TRBJ2-1, the full variable domain reads DSGVTQTPKHLITATGQRVTLRCSPRSGDLSVYWYQQSLDQGLQFLIQYYNGEERAKGNILERFSAQQFPDLHSELNLSSLELGDSALYFCASSVLPEGTSYEQFFGPGTRLTVL.

This CDR3 is CASSIGGSLSYNEQFF. Written as DNA, the CDR3 is TGTGCCAGTAGTATTGGCGGGAGCCTCTCCTACAATGAGCAGTTCTTC. The chain has TRBV19 and TRBJ2-1; 7 bases are a match to TRBD2. The germline gives CDR1 LNHDA, CDR2 SQIVND (reference sequence). This CDR3 region has 16 residues. V shed 3 bases, J shed 0 bases, and the junction held 5 bases outside the gene matches. The full variable domain, rest sourced from reference TRBV19 and TRBJ2-1, is DGGITQSPKYLFRKEGQNVTLSCEQNLNHDAMYWYRQDPGQGLRLIYYSQIVNDFQKGDIAEGYSVSREKKESFPLTVTSAQKNPTAFYLCASSIGGSLSYNEQFFGPGTRLTVL.

The chain couples TRBV5-1 to TRBJ2-2, with TRBD2 identical over 10 bases. Germline CDR1 SGHRS, CDR2 YFSETQ. With V trimmed by 0 bases and J by 2 bases, 4 bases remained unmatched. This CDR3 region has 17 residues. The CDR3 sequence: CASSLVASGRNTGELFF. The CDR3 nucleotides read TGCGCCAGCAGCTTGGTGGCTAGCGGGAGAAACACCGGGGAGCTGTTTTTT.

The rearrangement links TRBV30 to TRBJ2-2; D unclear. This CDR3 comprises 16 residues. Trimming pared 1 base from V and 4 bases from J, leaving 16 bases between. Germline assignment: CDR1 GTSNPN and CDR2 SVGIG (reference sequence). The CDR3 nucleotides read TGTGCCTGGAGTGACGCTGCCGGCAGGCCCACCGGGGAGCTGTTTTTT. Encoded protein: CAWSDAAGRPTGELFF.

This chain links TRBV10-3 with TRBJ2-7; TRBD1 is a possible D gene (5 bases). CDR1 is ENHRY, CDR2 SYGVKD, per germline. The V end lost 11 bases, the J end lost 0 bases, and 20 bases lay between the germline ends. This CDR3 spans 15 amino acids. The CDR3: CASGVGASSSYEQYF. Written as DNA, the CDR3 is TGTGCCTCGGGCGTTGGGGCCTCGAGCTCCTACGAGCAGTACTTC.

The chain uses TRBV6-5 and TRBJ2-3, with D possibly being TRBD2 (5 bases). The germline V and J ends were trimmed by 0 bases and 2 bases, with 9 bases remaining between them. The CDR3 extends over 15 amino acids. Germline CDR1 MNHEY, CDR2 SVGAGI. The CDR3: CASSYSGGDTDTQYF. The CDR3 bases are TGTGCCAGCAGTTACTCAGGAGGAGACACAGATACGCAGTATTTT.

Only one count was recorded for this clone. The rearrangement uses TRBV29-1 and TRBJ2-3; 11 bases are shared with TRBD2. From germline, CDR1 is SQVTM and CDR2 ANQGSEA. After removal of 7 bases from V and 0 bases from J, the junction contained 6 bases not matched to a gene. This CDR3 contains 15 residues. The CDR3 DNA sequence: TGCAGCGGAAGACTAGCGGGGTATAGCACAGATACGCAGTATTTT. Translating it yields CSGRLAGYSTDTQYF.

Only one count was recorded for this clone. The V gene is TRBV5-4, the J gene TRBJ1-2; TRBD1 aligns across 7 bases. The germline CDR1 and CDR2 sequences are SGHNT and YYREEE (reference sequence). With 2 bases clipped from V and 8 bases from J, the junction kept 6 bases outside the gene matches. CDR3 length: 13 amino acids. CDR3 loop: CASSFITGEGYTF. The CDR3 DNA sequence: TGTGCCAGCAGCTTTATTACAGGGGAAGGCTACACCTTC.

The count of this clone is one. This chain joins TRBV6-1 and TRBJ2-1, with 10 nucleotides matching TRBD2. The CDR3 spans 14 residues. Germline assignment: CDR1 MNHNS and CDR2 SASEGT. Losses at the gene ends were 6 bases for V and 3 bases for J; bases not matched to a gene: 2. DNA for the CDR3: TGTGCCAGCAGCAGGACTAGCGGCTACAATGAGCAGTTCTTC. Its protein is CASSRTSGYNEQFF.

V gene TRBV2 combines with J gene TRBJ1-1; D is perhaps TRBD1 (6 bases). Germline values: CDR1 SNHLY, CDR2 FYNNEI. CDR3 size: 14 residues. The V gene lost 5 bases and the J gene lost 0 bases, with 10 bases spanning the gap. CDR3 DNA: TGTGCCAGCAGTCGCGACAGGTTGAACACTGAAGCTTTCTTT. This translates into CASSRDRLNTEAFF. Full variable domain (outside the CDR3, taken from reference TRBV2 and TRBJ1-1): EPEVTQTPSHQVTQMGQEVILRCVPISNHLYFYWYRQILGQKVEFLVSFYNNEISEKSEIFDDQFSVERPDGSNFTLKIRSTKLEDSAMYFCASSRDRLNTEAFFGQGTRLTVV.

The chain links TRBV18 to TRBJ1-6, with 10 positions matching TRBD1. The CDR3 runs 15 residues. V shed 3 bases, J shed 7 bases, and the junction held 3 bases outside the gene matches. CDR1 and CDR2 (germline): KGHSH, LQKENI. The CDR3 nucleotides are TGTGCCAGCTCACCGCAGGGACAGGGGAATTCACCCCTCCACTTT. Its protein product is CASSPQGQGNSPLHF.

The gene calls are TRBV28 and TRBJ1-2, with 10 bases that match TRBD1. The CDR3 has 15 amino acids. In germline, CDR1 is MDHEN, CDR2 SYDVKM. Trimming took 3 bases from V and 5 from J; bases not matched to a gene: 6. CDR3 nucleotide sequence: TGTGCCAGCAGTTTGGCTGGACAGGGGGTGTATGGCTACACCTTC. Its protein is CASSLAGQGVYGYTF.

The rearrangement links TRBV10-3 to TRBJ1-4; 8 bases line up with TRBD1. V gave up 8 bases and J gave up 6 bases; unmatched junction bases: 8. CDR1 ENHRY and CDR2 SYGVKD come from the germline V gene. The CDR3 covers 14 residues. The CDR3 protein is CAIGEGTGDEKLFF. The CDR3 nucleotides are TGTGCCATCGGGGAAGGGACAGGAGATGAAAAACTGTTTTTT.

The chain has TRBV3-1 (or the pseudogene TRBV3-2) and TRBJ2-7; 7 bases match TRBD1. Germline values: CDR1 LGHDT, CDR2 YNNKEL (reference sequence). CDR3 length: 16 amino acids. Trimming cost V 5 bases and J 0 bases; bases outside gene matches: 10. CDR3 residues: CASSAHTGTVSYEQYF. CDR3 sequence (DNA): TGTGCCAGCAGCGCACATACCGGGACAGTCTCCTACGAGCAGTACTTC.

The J gene is TRBJ1-2, the V gene TRBV7-9; 9 bases map to TRBD1. From germline, CDR1 is SEHNR and CDR2 FQNEAQ (reference sequence). CDR3 size: 14 residues. After removal of 4 bases from V and 3 bases from J, the junction contained 3 bases not matched to a gene. The CDR3 reads CASSYRDRDYGYTF. The CDR3 DNA reads TGTGCCAGCAGCTACCGGGACAGGGACTATGGCTACACCTTC.

V gene TRBV24-1 combines with J gene TRBJ2-7; 7 bases are shared with TRBD1. The germline V gene has CDR1 KGHDR and CDR2 SFDVKD. With V trimmed by 4 bases and J by 6 bases, 11 bases remained unmatched. This CDR3 region has 15 residues. The CDR3 DNA reads as TGTGCCACCAGTGACGCGAGGCGGACAGGAACCGAGCAGTACTTC. Translated: CATSDARRTGTEQYF.